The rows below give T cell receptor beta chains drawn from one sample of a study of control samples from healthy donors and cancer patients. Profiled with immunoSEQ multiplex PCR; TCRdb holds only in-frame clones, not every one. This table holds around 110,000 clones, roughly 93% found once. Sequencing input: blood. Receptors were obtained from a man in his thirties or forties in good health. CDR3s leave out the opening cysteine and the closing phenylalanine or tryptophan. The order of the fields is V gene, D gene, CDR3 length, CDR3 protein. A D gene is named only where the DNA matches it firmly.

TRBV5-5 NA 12 ASSRDSWGDTQY
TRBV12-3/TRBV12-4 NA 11 ASGTTSTDTQY
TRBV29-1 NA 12 SLQQGGVTDTQY
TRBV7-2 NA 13 ASSLEQGRTIEAF
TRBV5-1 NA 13 ASSVTGPTGNTIY
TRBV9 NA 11 ASSSNIHQPQH
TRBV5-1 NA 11 ASSPGGQYGYT
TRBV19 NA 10 ASRDSFYGYT
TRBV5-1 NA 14 ASSLASGTTNEKLF
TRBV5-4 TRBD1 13 ASSAGTGDNYGYT
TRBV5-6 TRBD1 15 ASSSMIQGVGNQPQH
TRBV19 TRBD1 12 ASSRDRRDTEAF
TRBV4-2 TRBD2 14 ASSPLRGDGTDTQY
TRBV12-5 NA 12 ASGVQALGDTQY
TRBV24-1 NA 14 ATSDFWRAPGNTIY
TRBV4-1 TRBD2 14 ASSEGLAGATDTQY
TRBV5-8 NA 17 ASTTYTSLGGLTTGELF
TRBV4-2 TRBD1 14 ASSQDGTGGYNEQF
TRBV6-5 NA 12 ASGKRGPNEKLF
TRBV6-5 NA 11 ASSKLSNTEAF
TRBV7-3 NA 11 ASSLTVNTEAF
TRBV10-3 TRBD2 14 AISDPPSGITDTQY
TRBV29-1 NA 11 SVTGGQGYGYT
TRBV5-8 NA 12 ASSSGIMNEKLF
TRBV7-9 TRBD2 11 ASSSGGVETQY
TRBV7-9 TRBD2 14 ASSDGDYPFRGELF
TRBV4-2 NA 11 ASSQDRGEGYT
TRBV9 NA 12 ASSVASSGNTIY
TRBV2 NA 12 ASSQTQGIPKAF
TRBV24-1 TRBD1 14 ATSDSGTGDTGELF
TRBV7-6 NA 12 ASSSDRYPYEQY
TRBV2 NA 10 ASSAGTAKAF
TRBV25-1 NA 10 ASSQANTEAF
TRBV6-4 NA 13 AIPPGDLACSPLH
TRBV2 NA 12 ASTDPTANYGYT
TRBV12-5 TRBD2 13 ASGLVTGGTGELF
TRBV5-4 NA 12 ASTQRGENYGYT
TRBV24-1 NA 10 ATSDFMETQY
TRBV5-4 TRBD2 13 ASSLGTSGGETQY
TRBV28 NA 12 ASRTGSHGYGYT
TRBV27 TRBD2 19 ASSPGLAGGQSPVKKNIQY
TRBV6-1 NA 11 ASSDRGNTEAF
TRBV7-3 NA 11 ASSLGLEETQY